This TCR beta chain was recovered during a study of blood T cell repertoires in COVID-19. The J segment lost 4 bases and the V segment lost 9 bases, leaving 14 bases of the junction unmatched. Per germline, CDR1 SNHLY and CDR2 FYNNEI. CDR3 length equals 16 residues. Authors' methods: Reference gene primers were amplified, and this amplification served to estimate nucleated cell counts. TCRdb's table, derived via immunoSEQ multiplex PCR, lists solely in-frame clones and lacks some. From that table come the V and J calls and clone size; the DNA was used to work out D and trimming. The profile shows 90,000 to 130,000 clones, approximately 82% of them singletons.

The sample consisted of peripheral blood. The chain joins TRBV2 to TRBJ2-3; 9 bases agree with TRBD2. The receptor comes from a woman older than 75 with acute or convalescent COVID-19. CDR3 sequence: CARGTSPAPDADTQYF. CDR3 nucleotide sequence: TGTGCCAGGGGGACTAGCCCGGCCCCGGACGCAGATACGCAGTATTTT.